This entry concerns a single T cell receptor (beta chain). Which antigen it targets is not known. Qualities for individual bases were not recorded, and no much larger clone is one base off. This sample was included in a study of OX40 agonist ivuxolimab in advanced cancers. Looking at the study overall: The costimulatory receptor OX40 (CD134) was targeted by ivuxolimab, a fully human IgG2 agonistic monoclonal antibody. Intravenous ivuxolimab was administered to patients every 2 weeks at six dose levels: 0.01, 0.1, 0.3, 1.5, 3 and 10 mg/kg. Among the 50 to 55 dose-escalation patients, around 20 had hepatocellular carcinoma, about 15 melanoma, 9 renal cell carcinoma and 9 head and neck cancer. In the dose-escalation cohort, 75% to 85% of patients were male, and the mean age was 60 years with a range of roughly 23 to 79. Patients were allowed to have had prior anti-PD-1, anti-PD-L1 or anti-CTLA-4 therapy, and more than 30% of the dose-escalation patients had previously received checkpoint inhibitors. Partial responses occurred in three dose-escalation patients, of whom one had hepatocellular carcinoma and two had cutaneous melanoma. The purpose of peripheral TCRbeta sequencing was to test whether ivuxolimab changed TCR sequence diversity and led to clonal T-cell expansion. The paper covers the monotherapy dose-escalation part of the phase I ivuxolimab trial, which included N of about 56 patients. The investigation overall reported the following: Low levels of normalized T-cell clonal expansion were also seen in some patients who did not respond. In partial responders in the 0.1-3.0 mg/kg groups, normalized peripheral clonal expansion was found to be among the lowest, especially among CD8+ T cells. At doses from 0.1 to 3.0 mg/kg, clonal expansion was seen in both CD4+ and CD8+ blood T cells between baseline and week 6. Which antigens the clonally expanded peripheral T cells were specific for was not determined. After ivuxolimab, CD8+ T cells had more expanded clones than CD4+ T cells on average.

To sequence the TCRbeta CDR3 region, genomic DNA was isolated from the sorted cells. The immunoSEQ Assay was used for sequencing of TCRbeta CDR3 regions. TCRdb took this table from immuneACCESS and kept in-frame rearrangements with V and J called. Such tables lack part of the clones; where checked against another copy, unresolved V genes explain under half of the gap, and the rest is unexplained. For this sample there are roughly 50,000 clones; around four fifths appear just once. The ten largest clones add up to around 12% of the sample. Patients with a history of autoimmune disease or receiving systemic immunosuppression were excluded from the trial. Peripheral blood for TCR sequencing was collected from all dose cohorts at baseline, on cycle 4 day 1, and on cycle 7 day 1. The samples were drawn from a first-in-human, open-label, multicenter phase I dose-escalation trial of ivuxolimab. Adults with locally advanced or metastatic head and neck squamous cell, hepatocellular, melanoma or renal cell carcinoma were enrolled in the trial. Before TCR sequencing, CD4+ and CD8+ T cells were separately sorted from peripheral blood.

The germline V gene gives CDR1 as SQVTM and CDR2 as ANQGSEA. Counted from cysteine to phenylalanine, this CDR3 has 13 amino acids. Only the CDR3 part of the read is kept: 39 bases, read in frame from the first base. Unmatched junction bases come to 2, with V trimmed by 6 bases and J by 0 bases. The TCR sequence derives from an adult with an advanced solid tumor such as melanoma, head and neck, liver or kidney cancer. The input for sequencing was CD4+ or CD8+ T cells sorted from blood, taken in a trial of the OX40 agonist ivuxolimab. Rearrangement joined TRBV29-1 to TRBJ1-3; TRBD1 lines up with 7 middle nucleotides. The nucleotide sequence reads as follows: TGCAGCGTCCGGGACAGCTCTGGAAACACCATATATTTT. Its translation is CSVRDSSGNTIYF.